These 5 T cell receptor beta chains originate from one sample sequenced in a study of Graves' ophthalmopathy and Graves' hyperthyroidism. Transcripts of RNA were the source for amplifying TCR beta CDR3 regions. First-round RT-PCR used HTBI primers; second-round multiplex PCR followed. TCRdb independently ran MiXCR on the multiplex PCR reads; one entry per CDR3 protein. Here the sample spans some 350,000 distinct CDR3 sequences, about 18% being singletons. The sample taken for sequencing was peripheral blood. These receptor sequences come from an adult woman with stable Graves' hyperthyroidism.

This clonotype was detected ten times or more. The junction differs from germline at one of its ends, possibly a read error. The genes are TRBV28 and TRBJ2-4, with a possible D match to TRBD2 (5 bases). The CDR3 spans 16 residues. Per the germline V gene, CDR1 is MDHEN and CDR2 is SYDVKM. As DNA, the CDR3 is TGTGCCAGCAGTCTAGGAGGTATTTCGGCCAAAAACATTAAGTACTTC. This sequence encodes CASSLGGISAKNIKYF.

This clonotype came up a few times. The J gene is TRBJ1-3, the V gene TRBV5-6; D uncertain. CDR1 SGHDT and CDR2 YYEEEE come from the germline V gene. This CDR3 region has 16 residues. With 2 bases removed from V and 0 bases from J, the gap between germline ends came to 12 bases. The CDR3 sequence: CASSFVQAVSGNTIYF. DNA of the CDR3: TGTGCCAGCAGCTTTGTCCAGGCCGTCTCTGGAAACACCATATATTTT. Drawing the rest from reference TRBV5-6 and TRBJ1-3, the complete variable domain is DAGVTQSPTHLIKTRGQQVTLRCSPKSGHDTVSWYQQALGQGPQFIFQYYEEEERQRGNFPDRFSGHQFPNYSSELNVNALLLGDSALYLCASSFVQAVSGNTIYFGEGSWLTVV.

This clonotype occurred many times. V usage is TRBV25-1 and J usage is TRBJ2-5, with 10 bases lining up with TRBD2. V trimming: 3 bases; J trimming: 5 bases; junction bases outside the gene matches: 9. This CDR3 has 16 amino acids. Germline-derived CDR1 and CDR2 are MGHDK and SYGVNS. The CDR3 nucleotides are TGTGCCAGCAGTGATGGCCTAGCGGGAGTAAAGGAGACCCAGTACTTC. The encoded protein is CASSDGLAGVKETQYF. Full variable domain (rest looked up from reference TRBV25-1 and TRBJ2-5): EADIYQTPRYLVIGTGKKITLECSQTMGHDKMYWYQQDPGMELHLIHYSYGVNSTEKGDLSSESTVSRIRTEHFPLTLESARPSHTSQYLCASSDGLAGVKETQYFGPGTRLLVL.

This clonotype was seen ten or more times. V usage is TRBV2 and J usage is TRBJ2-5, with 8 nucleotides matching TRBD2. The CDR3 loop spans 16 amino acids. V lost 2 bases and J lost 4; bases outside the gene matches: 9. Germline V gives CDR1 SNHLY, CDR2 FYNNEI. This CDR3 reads CASSENLPGGPETQYF. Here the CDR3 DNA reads TGTGCCAGCAGTGAAAATTTGCCGGGGGGGCCAGAGACCCAGTACTTC.

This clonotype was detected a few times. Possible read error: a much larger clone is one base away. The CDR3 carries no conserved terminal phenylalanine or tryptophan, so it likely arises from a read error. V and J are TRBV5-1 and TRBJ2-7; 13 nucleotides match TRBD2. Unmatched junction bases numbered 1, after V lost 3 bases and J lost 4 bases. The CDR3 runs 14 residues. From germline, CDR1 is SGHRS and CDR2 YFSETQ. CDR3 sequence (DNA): TGCGCCAGCAGCTCGACTAGCGGGAGGTACGAGCAGTACTAC. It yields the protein CASSSTSGRYEQYY.